These 32 T cell receptor beta chains came from one sample sequenced in a study of cytomegalovirus exposure and HLA in healthy donors. PCR amplification relied on 60 Vbeta primers (plus 13 Jbeta primers). Libraries were prepared by immunoSEQ multiplex PCR; TCRdb keeps only in-frame clonotypes and omits some of them. The sample lists around 99,000 clones; roughly 82% were seen once. The sequencing sample was made of PBMCs. These receptors were collected from a male donor in good health and CMV-seronegative.

This rearrangement joins TRBV5-4 to TRBJ2-7, with D possibly matching TRBD1 (6 bases). Germline V gives CDR1 SGHNT, CDR2 YYREEE (reference sequence). The length of the CDR3 is 14 residues. The V and J ends lost 4 bases and 2 bases respectively, with 13 bases between them. The CDR3 sequence is CASSTRDKTYEQYF. DNA of the CDR3: TGTGCCAGCAGCACACGGGACAAGACCTACGAGCAGTACTTC.

The V call is TRBV4-1, the J call TRBJ2-2; 10 positions match TRBD2. J gave up 4 bases and V 1 base, and 9 bases lay outside the gene matches. This CDR3 contains 18 residues. Germline CDR1 reads MGHRA; CDR2 reads YSYEKL. The CDR3 sequence: CASSQGPLAGEGTGELFF. The CDR3 nucleotides read TGCGCCAGCAGCCAAGGACCTCTAGCGGGAGAGGGCACCGGGGAGCTGTTTTTT.

This clone occurred once. The rearrangement uses TRBV11-2 and TRBJ2-1; 7 nucleotides line up with TRBD2. The ends lost 0 bases at V and 6 bases at J; junction bases unmatched: 5. Per germline, CDR1 SGHAT and CDR2 FQNNGV. This CDR3 contains 15 residues. The DNA of the CDR3 is TGTGCCAGCAGCTTAGAACTAGCGACTCGCAATGAGCAGTTCTTC. This translates into CASSLELATRNEQFF.

This sequence joins TRBV21-1 and TRBJ2-7; TRBD1, the table's D call, was not compared with the DNA. TRBV21-1 represents a pseudogene. This CDR3 region has 18 residues. CDR3 DNA: TGTGCCAGCAGTACCCCTGGTGGCGGGACAGGTAGAATGTACGAGCAGTACTTC. It encodes CASSTPGGGTGRMYEQYF.

The J gene is TRBJ2-1, the V gene TRBV5-1; possible D gene TRBD2, 6 bases. Germline CDR1 is SGHRS and CDR2 is YFSETQ. The CDR3 consists of 14 residues. The germline V and J ends were trimmed by 4 bases and 7 bases, with 15 bases remaining between them. The CDR3: CASSPTGAWNEQFF. CDR3 nucleotide sequence: TGCGCCAGCAGCCCTACGGGAGCTTGGAATGAGCAGTTCTTC.

This chain links TRBV6-5 with TRBJ2-7, with D perhaps matching TRBD1 (5 bases). The CDR3 length is 15 residues. The V gene's germline CDR1 is MNHEY and CDR2 SVGAGI. Trimming removed 2 bases at V and 0 bases at J, with 11 bases between. CDR3 protein: CASSYLQENSYEQYF. The CDR3 nucleotides read TGTGCCAGCAGTTACCTACAGGAAAACTCCTACGAGCAGTACTTC.

This clone occurred a few times. The rearrangement uses TRBV7-6 and TRBJ2-7; a possible D gene is TRBD1 (5 bases). V gave up 1 base and J gave up 3 bases, with 13 bases separating them. This CDR3 spans 15 amino acids. Per the germline V gene, CDR1 is SGHVS and CDR2 is FNYEAQ. CDR3 sequence: CASSLEQDPYYEQYF. The CDR3 region has the DNA TGTGCCAGCAGCTTAGAACAGGATCCCTACTACGAGCAGTACTTC.

The J gene is TRBJ1-1, the V gene TRBV28; unclear D gene. Trimming shortened V by 6 bases and J by 2 bases, and 13 bases separated the two germline ends. The CDR3 runs 14 residues. CDR1 and CDR2 from the germline V gene are MDHEN and SYDVKM. The CDR3 loop is CASSLNPFNTEAFF. As DNA, the CDR3 is TGTGCCAGCAGCCTAAACCCCTTCAACACTGAAGCTTTCTTT.

The V and J genes are TRBV7-5 and TRBJ2-1; the table's D gene call, TRBD2, was not cross checked with the DNA. TRBV7-5 represents a pseudogene. The CDR3 extends over 16 amino acids. The CDR3 here is CARSLGRRDPYNEQFF. The CDR3 DNA follows: TGTGCCAGAAGCTTAGGTAGGCGGGACCCCTACAATGAGCAGTTCTTC.

V usage is TRBV18 and J usage is TRBJ2-7, with 16 nucleotides matching TRBD2. Trimming took 3 bases from V and 7 from J; bases not matched to a gene: 6. This CDR3 spans 16 amino acids. Germline CDR1 reads KGHSH; CDR2 reads LQKENI. The CDR3, as DNA: TGTGCCAGCTCACCTTTGGAGGGACTAGCGGGAGGGGAGCAGTACTTC. Residues: CASSPLEGLAGGEQYF.

V gene TRBV28 combines with J gene TRBJ1-5; possible D gene TRBD1, 5 bases. This CDR3 has 13 residues. V was cut by 9 bases and J by 2 bases, with 11 bases left in between. CDR1 is MDHEN, CDR2 SYDVKM, per germline. Here the CDR3 reads CARPQGGNQPQHF. CDR3 sequence (DNA): TGTGCCAGGCCACAAGGGGGCAATCAGCCCCAGCATTTT.

This clone was counted between two and nine times. The V call is TRBV4-2, the J call TRBJ2-5, with a weak D call TRBD2 (7 bases). The J call may be incorrect, as the DNA end agrees better with TRBJ2-7. Germline CDR1 reads LGHNA; CDR2 reads YNFKEQ. This CDR3 region has 16 residues. The CDR3 coding sequence is TGTGCCAGCAGCTGGGGGGAGGGGACAAGCTCCTACGAGCAGTACTTC. Its translation is CASSWGEGTSSYEQYF.

The chain employs TRBV10-1 and TRBJ2-3, with D possibly matching TRBD2 (5 bases). This CDR3 comprises 14 residues. Germline CDR1 and CDR2: WNHNN and SYGVQD (reference sequence). The V and J ends lost 5 bases and 1 base respectively, with 10 bases between them. CDR3 bases: TGCGCCAGCAGTCATAATAGCGGCACAGATACGCAGTATTTT. Residues: CASSHNSGTDTQYF.

The CDR3 protein is CASSLGTGGYGYTF. Written as DNA, the CDR3 is TGTGCCAGCAGCTTGGGGACAGGGGGCTATGGCTACACCTTC. J is TRBJ1-2 and V is TRBV5-4, with 10 bases matching TRBD1. Germline V gene lookup returns CDR1 SGHNT and CDR2 YYREEE (reference sequence). The J segment lost 4 bases and the V segment lost 0 bases, leaving 0 bases of the junction unmatched. CDR3 length: 14 residues.

The chain is built from TRBV5-1 and TRBJ2-3; a possible D gene is TRBD1 (6 bases). The V end was cut by 0 bases, the J end by 1 base, with 9 bases between. The CDR3 covers 15 residues. The V gene's germline CDR1 is SGHRS and CDR2 YFSETQ. CDR3 loop: CASSLAGQRTDTQYF. Here the CDR3 DNA reads TGCGCCAGCAGCTTGGCCGGACAGCGCACAGATACGCAGTATTTT.

This clone appeared a single time. The gene calls are TRBV30 and TRBJ2-2; D unresolved. The germline V and J ends were trimmed by 1 base and 5 bases, with 17 bases remaining between them. The CDR3 runs to 16 residues. Germline V lookup: CDR1 GTSNPN, CDR2 SVGIG (reference sequence). CDR3 nucleotide sequence: TGTGCCTGGAGTGGTGGCCAACCGGGTCGGACCGGGGAGCTGTTTTTT. It codes for CAWSGGQPGRTGELFF.

V is TRBV30 and J is TRBJ1-2; TRBD1 aligns across 7 bases. Germline CDR1 GTSNPN, CDR2 SVGIG (reference sequence). CDR3 length equals 13 residues. V lost 1 base to trimming and J lost 8 bases; unmatched junction nucleotides: 7. The CDR3 region is CAWSAPTGWGYTF. CDR3 DNA sequence: TGTGCCTGGAGTGCCCCGACAGGGTGGGGCTACACCTTC.

The CDR3 coding sequence is TGTGCCAGCAGCGCCAGTCGAGGGGACAGGGCTGGCTACACCTTC. The encoded protein is CASSASRGDRAGYTF. J is TRBJ1-2 and V is TRBV11-1; 9 nucleotides align to TRBD1. There are 15 residues in the CDR3. Germline values: CDR1 SGHAT, CDR2 FQDESV (reference sequence). With 5 bases clipped from V and 7 bases from J, the junction kept 11 bases outside the gene matches.

This clone has only one observation. The chain is built from TRBV19 and TRBJ2-2; D is undetermined. The V end was cut by 11 bases, the J end by 2 bases, with 12 bases between. Looked up from germline, CDR1 is LNHDA and CDR2 is SQIVND (reference sequence). This CDR3 spans 13 amino acids. This CDR3 is CACRVLNTGELFF. CDR3 DNA sequence: TGTGCCTGCCGGGTCCTCAACACCGGGGAGCTGTTTTTT. Looking up the rest from reference TRBV19 and TRBJ2-2 gives the full variable domain: DGGITQSPKYLFRKEGQNVTLSCEQNLNHDAMYWYRQDPGQGLRLIYYSQIVNDFQKGDIAEGYSVSREKKESFPLTVTSAQKNPTAFYLCACRVLNTGELFFGEGSRLTVL.

A single count supports this clone. V and J are TRBV28 and TRBJ1-1; 10 nucleotides align to TRBD1. The trim removed 7 bases at V and 6 bases at J, leaving 8 bases unmatched. The CDR3 consists of 14 residues. Germline V gives CDR1 MDHEN, CDR2 SYDVKM. For the CDR3, the DNA is TGTGCCAGCACCCGACAGGGGGCAGGTCCTGAAGCTTTCTTT. This gives the protein CASTRQGAGPEAFF. Full variable domain (rest looked up from reference TRBV28 and TRBJ1-1): DVKVTQSSRYLVKRTGEKVFLECVQDMDHENMFWYRQDPGLGLRLIYFSYDVKMKEKGDIPEGYSVSREKKERFSLILESASTNQTSMYLCASTRQGAGPEAFFGQGTRLTVV.

This clone was detected a few times. The rearrangement links TRBV11-2 to TRBJ1-4; 7 bases are shared with TRBD1. J gave up 4 bases and V 5 bases, and 7 bases lay outside the gene matches. The CDR3 consists of 15 residues. In germline, CDR1 is SGHAT, CDR2 FQNNGV. The CDR3 DNA sequence: TGTGCCAGCAGCCCGGGGGACAGTTTTAATGAAAAACTGTTTTTT. Its protein is CASSPGDSFNEKLFF.

The chain joins TRBV5-1 to TRBJ2-3; 8 bases are a match to TRBD2. V shed 4 bases, J shed 5 bases, and the junction held 6 bases outside the gene matches. The CDR3 covers 14 residues. Germline CDR1 SGHRS, CDR2 YFSETQ. The CDR3 protein is CASSPGLGGDTQYF. The CDR3, as DNA: TGCGCCAGCAGCCCGGGACTAGGGGGAGATACGCAGTATTTT. The variable domain in full, with the rest retrieved from reference TRBV5-1 and TRBJ2-3, is KAGVTQTPRYLIKTRGQQVTLSCSPISGHRSVSWYQQTPGQGLQFLFEYFSETQRNKGNFPGRFSGRQFSNSRSEMNVSTLELGDSALYLCASSPGLGGDTQYFGPGTRLTVL.

The chain combines TRBV25-1 with TRBJ2-3; 7 positions agree with TRBD2. V trimming: 4 bases; J trimming: 4 bases; junction bases outside the gene matches: 5. The CDR3 contains 14 residues. In germline, CDR1 is MGHDK, CDR2 SYGVNS. The DNA of the CDR3 is TGTGCCAGCAGTGGGTCGGGAGGCCCAGATACGCAGTATTTT. This codes for CASSGSGGPDTQYF.

This clone was detected only a few times. The chain is built from TRBV27 and TRBJ2-7; 10 positions agree with TRBD1. The CDR3 sequence is 15 residues long. Trimming removed 4 bases from V and 4 bases from J; junction bases left unmatched: 7. From germline, CDR1 is MNHEY and CDR2 SMNVEV (reference sequence). CDR3 nucleotides: TGTGCCAGCAGTTCCCCGACAGGGGGCAAATACGAGCAGTACTTC. Translated, it gives CASSSPTGGKYEQYF.

This clone was counted a few times. V usage is TRBV18 and J usage is TRBJ2-1; TRBD2 aligns across 10 bases. CDR3 length: 14 residues. Germline lookup yields CDR1 KGHSH and CDR2 LQKENI. V shed 8 bases, J shed 7 bases, and the junction held 8 bases outside the gene matches. The CDR3 region is CASALAGAGNEQFF. In DNA form, the CDR3 reads TGTGCCAGCGCCCTAGCGGGGGCGGGGAATGAGCAGTTCTTC.

The J gene is TRBJ2-3, the V gene TRBV7-9; 9 bases are a match to TRBD2. Germline loops: CDR1 SEHNR, CDR2 FQNEAQ (reference sequence). After removal of 3 bases from V and 1 base from J, the junction contained 2 bases not matched to a gene. The CDR3 has 15 amino acids. The CDR3 spells CASSLRTSGTDTQYF. DNA of the CDR3: TGTGCCAGCAGCTTGCGGACTAGCGGCACAGATACGCAGTATTTT.

The chain couples TRBV6-4 to TRBJ2-1, with TRBD1 as a possible D gene (5 bases). The CDR3 length is 18 residues. The germline V gene encodes CDR1 MRHNA and CDR2 SNTAGT. Trimming pared 6 bases from V and 6 bases from J, leaving 27 bases between. CDR3 nucleotide sequence: TGTGCCAGCAGCCGCTACCCAAGACAGAATGGGGTGGGCAATGAGCAGTTCTTC. Its translation is CASSRYPRQNGVGNEQFF.

This chain links TRBV9 with TRBJ2-1, with 8 bases matching TRBD1. In germline, CDR1 is SGDLS, CDR2 YYNGEE. The CDR3 extends over 18 amino acids. The trim removed 4 bases at V and 2 bases at J, leaving 14 bases unmatched. The CDR3 nucleotides read TGTGCCAGCAGCCGGGACAGGCTAACTACCGTGACCTACAATGAGCAGTTCTTC. Translation gives CASSRDRLTTVTYNEQFF. Drawing the rest from reference TRBV9 and TRBJ2-1, the complete variable domain is DSGVTQTPKHLITATGQRVTLRCSPRSGDLSVYWYQQSLDQGLQFLIQYYNGEERAKGNILERFSAQQFPDLHSELNLSSLELGDSALYFCASSRDRLTTVTYNEQFFGPGTRLTVL.

The V gene is TRBV14, the J gene TRBJ2-2, with a possible D match to TRBD2 (6 bases). Germline lookup yields CDR1 SGHDN and CDR2 FVKESK. Deletions cut 2 bases from V and 10 bases from J, with 11 bases between. This CDR3 spans 13 amino acids. The CDR3 loop is CASSQSPGVELFF. In DNA, the CDR3 is TGTGCCAGCAGCCAATCCCCGGGGGTGGAGCTGTTTTTT. The complete variable domain, with remaining parts taken from reference TRBV14 and TRBJ2-2, reads EAGVTQFPSHSVIEKGQTVTLRCDPISGHDNLYWYRRVMGKEIKFLLHFVKESKQDESGMPNNRFLAERTGGTYSTLKVQPAELEDSGVYFCASSQSPGVELFFGEGSRLTVL.

The V call is TRBV10-1, the J call TRBJ2-1; 10 bases match TRBD1. CDR3 length equals 16 residues. The ends lost 5 bases at V and 3 bases at J; junction bases unmatched: 7. CDR1 is WNHNN and CDR2 is SYGVQD in the germline V gene (reference sequence). CDR3 DNA sequence: TGCGCCAGCAGTCTTGCCGGACAGGGGGTCTACAATGAGCAGTTCTTC. This gives the protein CASSLAGQGVYNEQFF.

The chain employs TRBV4-2 and TRBJ2-7, with D possibly TRBD2 on 6 matching bases. Germline CDR1 reads LGHNA; CDR2 reads YNFKEQ. The CDR3 length is 16 residues. V gave up 0 bases and J gave up 4 bases, with 16 bases separating them. The chain's CDR3 is CASSQEPLASRYEQYF. DNA of the CDR3: TGTGCCAGCAGCCAAGAACCACTAGCTTCCCGTTACGAGCAGTACTTC.

The V and J genes are TRBV7-8 and TRBJ1-4, with a weak D call TRBD1 (5 bases). The germline V and J ends were trimmed by 3 bases and 0 bases, with 23 bases remaining between them. There are 20 residues in the CDR3. Germline V lookup: CDR1 SGHVS, CDR2 FQNEAQ. The CDR3 region has the DNA TGTGCCAGCAGCTTCGGTCGACATCCAGGGCTTTCTGCAACTAATGAAAAACTGTTTTTT. Protein sequence: CASSFGRHPGLSATNEKLFF.